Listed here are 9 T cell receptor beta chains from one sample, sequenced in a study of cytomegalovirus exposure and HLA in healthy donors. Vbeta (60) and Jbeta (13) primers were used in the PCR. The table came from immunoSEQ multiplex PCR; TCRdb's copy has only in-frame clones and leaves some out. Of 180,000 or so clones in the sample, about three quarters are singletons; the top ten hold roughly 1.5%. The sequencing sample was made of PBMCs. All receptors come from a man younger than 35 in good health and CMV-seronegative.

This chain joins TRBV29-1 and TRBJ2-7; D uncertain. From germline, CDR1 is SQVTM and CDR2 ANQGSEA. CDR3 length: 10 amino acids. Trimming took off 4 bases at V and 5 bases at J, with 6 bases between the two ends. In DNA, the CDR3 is TGCAGCGTTGGGGCGAACGAGCAGTACTTC. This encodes CSVGANEQYF.

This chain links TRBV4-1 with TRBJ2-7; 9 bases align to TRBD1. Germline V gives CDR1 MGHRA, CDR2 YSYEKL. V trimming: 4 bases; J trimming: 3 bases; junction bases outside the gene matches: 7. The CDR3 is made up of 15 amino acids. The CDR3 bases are TGCGCCAGCAGCCCCGGACAGGGGAACCTCTACGAGCAGTACTTC. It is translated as CASSPGQGNLYEQYF.

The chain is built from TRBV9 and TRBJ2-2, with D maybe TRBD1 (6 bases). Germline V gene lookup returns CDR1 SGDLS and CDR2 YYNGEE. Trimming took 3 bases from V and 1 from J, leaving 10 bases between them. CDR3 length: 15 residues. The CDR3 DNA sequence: TGTGCCAGCAGCGGTGGACAGAAGAACACCGGGGAGCTGTTTTTT. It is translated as CASSGGQKNTGELFF.

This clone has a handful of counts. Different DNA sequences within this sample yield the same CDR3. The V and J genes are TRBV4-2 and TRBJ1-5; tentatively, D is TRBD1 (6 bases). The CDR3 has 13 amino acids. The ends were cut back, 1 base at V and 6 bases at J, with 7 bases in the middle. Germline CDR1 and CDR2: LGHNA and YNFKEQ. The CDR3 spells CASSQVGGQPQHF. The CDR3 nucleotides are TGTGCCAGCAGCCAAGTAGGGGGTCAGCCCCAGCATTTT.

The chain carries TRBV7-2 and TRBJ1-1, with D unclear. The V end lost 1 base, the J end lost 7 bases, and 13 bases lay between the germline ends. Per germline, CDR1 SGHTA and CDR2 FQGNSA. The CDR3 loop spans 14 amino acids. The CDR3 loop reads CASSLVWVTGEAFF. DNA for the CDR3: TGTGCCAGCAGCTTAGTTTGGGTGACGGGTGAAGCTTTCTTT.

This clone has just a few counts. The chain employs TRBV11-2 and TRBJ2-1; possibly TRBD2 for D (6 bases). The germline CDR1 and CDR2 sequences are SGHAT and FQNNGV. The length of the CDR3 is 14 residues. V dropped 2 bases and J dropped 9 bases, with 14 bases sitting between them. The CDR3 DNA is TGTGCCAGCAGCTTACGACGGGGGAATAGTGAGCAGTTCTTC. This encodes CASSLRRGNSEQFF. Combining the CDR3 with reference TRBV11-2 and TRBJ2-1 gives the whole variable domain EAGVAQSPRYKIIEKRQSVAFWCNPISGHATLYWYQQILGQGPKLLIQFQNNGVVDDSQLPKDRFSAERLKGVDSTLKIQPAKLEDSAVYLCASSLRRGNSEQFFGPGTRLTVL.

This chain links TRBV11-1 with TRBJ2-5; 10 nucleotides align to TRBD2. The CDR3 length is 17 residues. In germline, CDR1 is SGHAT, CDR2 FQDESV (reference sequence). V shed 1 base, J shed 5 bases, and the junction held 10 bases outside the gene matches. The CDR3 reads CASSLEPFSGGTETQYF. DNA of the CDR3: TGTGCCAGCAGCTTAGAGCCCTTTAGCGGGGGGACGGAGACCCAGTACTTC.

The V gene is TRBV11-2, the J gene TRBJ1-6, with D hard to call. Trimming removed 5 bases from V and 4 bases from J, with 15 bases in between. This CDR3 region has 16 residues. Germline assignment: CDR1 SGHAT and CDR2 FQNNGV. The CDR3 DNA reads TGTGCCAGCAGCCTGTACAGTGCCGGTTATAATTCACCCCTCCACTTT. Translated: CASSLYSAGYNSPLHF.

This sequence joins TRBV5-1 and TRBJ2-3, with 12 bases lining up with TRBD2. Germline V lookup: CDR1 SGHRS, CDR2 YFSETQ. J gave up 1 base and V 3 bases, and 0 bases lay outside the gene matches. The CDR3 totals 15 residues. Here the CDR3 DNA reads TGCGCCAGCAGCTGGACTAGCGGGGGCACAGATACGCAGTATTTT. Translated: CASSWTSGGTDTQYF.